The clone carrying this TCR beta chain was seen more than once but under ten times. CDR3 length: 10 residues. The V end lost 7 bases, the J end lost 4 bases, and 6 bases lay between the germline ends. Germline CDR1 SQVTM, CDR2 ANQGSEA. These data come from a study of naive and memory T cell subsets. The beta constant-region primer was an equimolar mix of two oligonucleotides covering TRBC1 and TRBC2. The ligated cDNA underwent four PCR rounds using SP2 and nested alpha and beta constant-region primers. One entry per CDR3 protein, called by TCRdb with MiXCR from the UMI-ligation and nested PCR reads. The repertoire consists of tens of thousands of distinct CDR3 sequences, with 13% occurring once and the leading ten covering around 0.9%.

The V and J genes are TRBV29-1 and TRBJ2-3; a weak D match, TRBD1 (5 bases). The sequence derives from a human donor in good health. The sample taken for sequencing was central memory CD4+ T cells from blood. Written as DNA, the CDR3 is TGCAGCGGGGGCGCAGATACGCAGTATTTT. Translating it yields CSGGADTQYF.